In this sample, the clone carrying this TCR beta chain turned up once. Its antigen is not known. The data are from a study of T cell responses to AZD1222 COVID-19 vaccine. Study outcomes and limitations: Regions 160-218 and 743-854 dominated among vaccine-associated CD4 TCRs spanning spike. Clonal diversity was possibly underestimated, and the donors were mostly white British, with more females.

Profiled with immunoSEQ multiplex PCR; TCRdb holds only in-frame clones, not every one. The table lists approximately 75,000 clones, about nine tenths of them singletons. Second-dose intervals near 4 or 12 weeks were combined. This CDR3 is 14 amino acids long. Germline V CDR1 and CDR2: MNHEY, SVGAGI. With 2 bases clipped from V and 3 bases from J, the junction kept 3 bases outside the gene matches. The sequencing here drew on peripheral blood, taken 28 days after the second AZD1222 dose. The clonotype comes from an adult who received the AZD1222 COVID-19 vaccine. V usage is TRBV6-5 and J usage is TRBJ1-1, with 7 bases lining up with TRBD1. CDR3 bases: TGTGCCAGCAGTTACCGGGACAGAGACACTGAAGCTTTCTTT. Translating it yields CASSYRDRDTEAFF.